Reported below is one TCR beta chain. Its target is unknown. Germline CDR1 is MDHEN and CDR2 is SYDVKM. CDR3 length: 12 amino acids. V lost 5 bases and J lost 2, with 6 bases in between. This entry comes from a study of OX40 agonist ivuxolimab in advanced cancers. Overall study results and limits: Low clonal expansion, among the lowest seen, marked partial responders at 0.1-3.0 mg/kg.

Sequencing used immunoSEQ multiplex PCR; TCRdb keeps in-frame clones, though not all of them. This table holds 55,000 to 80,000 clones, about 85% found once. This clonotype was sampled from an adult with an advanced solid tumor such as melanoma, head and neck, liver or kidney cancer. Specimen: CD4+ or CD8+ T cells sorted from blood, collected in a trial of the OX40 agonist ivuxolimab. This chain connects TRBV28 to TRBJ1-2; a weak D match, TRBD1 (5 bases). This CDR3 is CASSQGNYGYTF. Written as DNA, the CDR3 is TGTGCCAGCAGTCAGGGAAACTATGGCTACACCTTC.